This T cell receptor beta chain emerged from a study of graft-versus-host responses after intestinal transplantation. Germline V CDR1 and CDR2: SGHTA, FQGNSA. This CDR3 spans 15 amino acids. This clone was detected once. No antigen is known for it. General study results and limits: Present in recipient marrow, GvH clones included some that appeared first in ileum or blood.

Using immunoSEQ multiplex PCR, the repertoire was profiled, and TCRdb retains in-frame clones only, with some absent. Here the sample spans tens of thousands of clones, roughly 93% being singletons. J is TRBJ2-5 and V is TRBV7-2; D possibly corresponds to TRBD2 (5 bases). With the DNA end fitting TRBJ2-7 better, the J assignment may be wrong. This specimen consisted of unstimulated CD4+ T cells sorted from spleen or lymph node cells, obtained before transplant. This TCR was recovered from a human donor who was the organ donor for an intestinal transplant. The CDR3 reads CASTPPGGSFYEQYF. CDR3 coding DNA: TGTGCCAGCACTCCGCCCGGAGGCAGCTTCTACGAGCAGTACTTC.